A single sample gave rise to the 6 T cell receptor beta chains below, sequenced in a study of T cells in localized non-small cell lung cancer. The repertoire was sequenced with immunoSEQ multiplex PCR; TCRdb's copy has only in-frame clones and lacks some. The data show under 45,000 clones, 75% to 85% seen once. Sequencing was performed on PBMCs, taken before any cancer treatment. All receptors derive from a man aged 40 to 75 with stage II lung adenocarcinoma.

The gene calls are TRBV28 and TRBJ2-1; TRBD2 matches at 9 bases. Germline V CDR1 and CDR2: MDHEN, SYDVKM. This CDR3 has 15 residues. The V gene end was trimmed by 6 bases and the J gene end by 6 bases; junction bases not matched to a gene: 9. The chain's CDR3 is CASRKGTSIANEQFF. CDR3 DNA: TGTGCCAGCAGGAAAGGGACTAGCATTGCCAATGAGCAGTTCTTC.

The genes are TRBV11-2 and TRBJ2-3, with TRBD2 matching over 8 bases. The germline V gene encodes CDR1 SGHAT and CDR2 FQNNGV. The CDR3 extends over 19 amino acids. The junction had 17 bases not matched to a gene; V was cut back by 0 bases and J by 6 bases. CDR3 residues: CASSLDAIIAGTQSDTQYF. The CDR3 DNA reads TGTGCCAGCAGCTTAGACGCAATAATAGCGGGGACCCAGTCGGATACGCAGTATTTT.

The rearrangement joins TRBV5-4 to TRBJ2-3; the match to TRBD2 covers 13 bases. The V gene's germline CDR1 is SGHNT and CDR2 YYREEE (reference sequence). J was trimmed by 3 bases and V by 4 bases; bases with no gene match: 8. This CDR3 spans 17 amino acids. CDR3 residues: CASSLGTSGIRTDTQYF. The CDR3 region has the DNA TGTGCCAGCAGCCTTGGGACTAGCGGGATAAGGACAGATACGCAGTATTTT. Full variable domain (rest looked up from reference TRBV5-4 and TRBJ2-3): ETGVTQSPTHLIKTRGQQVTLRCSSQSGHNTVSWYQQALGQGPQFIFQYYREEENGRGNFPPRFSGLQFPNYSSELNVNALELDDSALYLCASSLGTSGIRTDTQYFGPGTRLTVL.

Only one count was recorded for this clone. V and J are TRBV7-9 and TRBJ1-3, with D unclear. The CDR3 runs to 15 residues. V lost 3 bases and J 0 bases, leaving 9 bases between the germline ends. Germline assignment: CDR1 SEHNR and CDR2 FQNEAQ (reference sequence). Here the CDR3 reads CASSFFTLSGNTIYF. The DNA for the CDR3 is TGTGCCAGCAGCTTCTTCACTCTCTCTGGAAACACCATATATTTT.

CDR3 DNA: TGTGCCAGTAGTATATCATCACAGAGCACAGATACGCAGTATTTT. It is translated as CASSISSQSTDTQYF. The chain uses TRBV19 and TRBJ2-3; D gene ambiguous. Germline values: CDR1 LNHDA, CDR2 SQIVND (reference sequence). The CDR3 is 15 amino acids. Trimming stripped 2 bases from V and 0 bases from J, with 9 bases between.

Written as DNA, the CDR3 is TGCGCCAGCAGCTTGGAGGGTGGAGCAGGGCGCGAGCAGTACTTC. It specifies CASSLEGGAGREQYF. This chain connects TRBV5-1 to TRBJ2-7; D may be TRBD1 (5 bases). Germline assignment: CDR1 SGHRS and CDR2 YFSETQ. V lost 0 bases and J 6 bases, leaving 16 bases between the germline ends. CDR3 length: 15 amino acids.